This entry lists 30 T cell receptor beta chains sequenced from one sample in a study of T cell repertoires in cytomegalovirus infection. TCRdb reanalysed the reads using MiXCR and keeps one entry per CDR3 protein. The sample holds approximately 700,000 distinct CDR3 sequences, 35% to 45% seen once. Sequencing was performed on PBMCs. These receptors originate from a human donor in good health (CMV status not recorded). Some clones in this sample may be carry-over from other donors' samples.

CDR3 sequence: CASRVGLANNNEQFF. In DNA form, the CDR3 reads TGCGCCAGCAGGGTGGGACTAGCGAATAACAATGAGCAGTTCTTC. This rearrangement joins TRBV5-1 to TRBJ2-1, with 10 bases lining up with TRBD2. The V gene's germline CDR1 is SGHRS and CDR2 YFSETQ. With 5 bases clipped from V and 5 bases from J, the junction kept 7 bases outside the gene matches. This CDR3 region has 15 residues.

V and J are TRBV5-8 and TRBJ1-1; D not certain. CDR3 length equals 16 residues. Per the germline V gene, CDR1 is SGHTS and CDR2 is YDEGEE. Trimming cost V 7 bases and J 0 bases, with 19 bases left between them. The CDR3 DNA reads TGTGCCAGCCTACGGGCAACCAGTAGGCTGAACACTGAAGCTTTCTTT. It translates to CASLRATSRLNTEAFF. Full variable domain (missing parts from reference TRBV5-8 and TRBJ1-1): EAGVTQSPTHLIKTRGQQATLRCSPISGHTSVYWYQQALGLGLQFLLWYDEGEERNRGNFPPRFSGRQFPNYSSELNVNALELEDSALYLCASLRATSRLNTEAFFGQGTRLTVV.

This clonotype was detected many times. V usage is TRBV19 and J usage is TRBJ2-7; 8 bases line up with TRBD2. J was trimmed by 0 bases and V by 3 bases; bases with no gene match: 1. CDR3 length: 14 residues. Germline V gives CDR1 LNHDA, CDR2 SQIVND (reference sequence). The CDR3 reads CASSIAGGSYEQYF. The CDR3 coding sequence is TGTGCCAGTAGTATTGCGGGAGGCTCCTACGAGCAGTACTTC.

The chain links TRBV7-6 to TRBJ2-7; D remains unclear. V lost 4 bases to trimming and J lost 6 bases, with 7 bases between them. Germline loops: CDR1 SGHVS, CDR2 FNYEAQ. The CDR3 spans 11 residues. The CDR3 spells CASSSFSEQYF. For the CDR3, the DNA is TGTGCCAGCAGCTCCTTTAGCGAGCAGTACTTC.

V gene TRBV5-4 combines with J gene TRBJ2-7; 7 bases are shared with TRBD2. Trimming cost V 0 bases and J 2 bases; bases outside gene matches: 8. Germline V CDR1 and CDR2: SGHNT, YYREEE (reference sequence). This CDR3 comprises 16 residues. The chain's CDR3 is CASSLGGGSRTYEQYF. In DNA, the CDR3 is TGTGCCAGCAGCTTGGGAGGCGGGAGCCGCACCTACGAGCAGTACTTC. The full variable domain, completed using reference TRBV5-4 and TRBJ2-7, is ETGVTQSPTHLIKTRGQQVTLRCSSQSGHNTVSWYQQALGQGPQFIFQYYREEENGRGNFPPRFSGLQFPNYSSELNVNALELDDSALYLCASSLGGGSRTYEQYFGPGTRLTVT.

This clonotype came up a few times. The chain has TRBV28 and TRBJ1-6; the match to TRBD1 covers 9 bases. Germline CDR1 MDHEN, CDR2 SYDVKM. CDR3 length: 16 residues. The junction had 14 bases not matched to a gene; V was cut back by 7 bases and J by 10 bases. The CDR3, as DNA: TGTGCCAGCAACACCCCGACAGGGGGAATAGGGTCACCCCTCCACTTT. This encodes CASNTPTGGIGSPLHF.

A few counts support this clonotype. The chain couples TRBV29-1 to TRBJ1-1; the match to TRBD1 covers 7 bases. The CDR3 is 12 amino acids. Germline-derived CDR1 and CDR2 are SQVTM and ANQGSEA. After removal of 3 bases from V and 5 bases from J, the junction contained 3 bases not matched to a gene. In nucleotides, the CDR3 is TGCAGCGTTGACTCGGGACAGACTGAAGCTTTCTTT. It codes for CSVDSGQTEAFF.

About this clonotype: Being one base from a much bigger clone, this may be a read error. V usage is TRBV28 and J usage is TRBJ1-1; the D gene is possibly TRBD1 (6 bases). Germline CDR1 MDHEN, CDR2 SYDVKM. Trimming took off 8 bases at V and 1 base at J, with 11 bases between the two ends. The CDR3 has 13 residues. DNA for the CDR3: TGTGCCAGCTGCCAGGGGAGGAACACTGAAGCTTTCTTT. Protein sequence: CASCQGRNTEAFF.

The V call is TRBV5-5, the J call TRBJ2-3, with TRBD1 matching over 8 bases. CDR1 and CDR2 (germline): SGHKS, YYEKEE (reference sequence). There are 15 residues in the CDR3. V lost 10 bases to trimming and J lost 2 bases; unmatched junction nucleotides: 12. The CDR3 loop reads CAGSQGGLDTDTQYF. The CDR3 bases are TGTGCCGGATCACAGGGGGGCCTGGACACAGATACGCAGTATTTT.

This clonotype was recorded once. V gene TRBV10-3 combines with J gene TRBJ1-2, with D possibly being TRBD1 (6 bases). V was trimmed by 0 bases and J by 7 bases, leaving 15 bases between them. This CDR3 has 15 amino acids. CDR1 is ENHRY, CDR2 SYGVKD, per germline. CDR3 nucleotide sequence: TGTGCCATCAGTGAGTCGTCAGGGGCTGTCGGTGGCTACACCTTC. Protein product: CAISESSGAVGGYTF.

This rearrangement joins TRBV5-1 to TRBJ2-7; a weak D match, TRBD1 (6 bases). The CDR3 covers 14 residues. Germline CDR1 SGHRS, CDR2 YFSETQ. The V and J ends lost 0 bases and 5 bases respectively, with 12 bases between them. The CDR3 region is CASSLEQGRNEQYF. In DNA form, the CDR3 reads TGCGCCAGCAGCTTGGAGCAGGGGAGAAACGAGCAGTACTTC.

The chain combines TRBV4-1 with TRBJ1-6; D call uncertain. With 7 bases removed from V and 2 bases from J, the gap between germline ends came to 12 bases. The CDR3 consists of 15 residues. Germline CDR1 MGHRA, CDR2 YSYEKL. Here the CDR3 reads CASTIVTAYNSPLHF. The CDR3 coding sequence is TGCGCCAGCACCATCGTTACAGCCTATAATTCACCCCTCCACTTT.

This clonotype was counted only a few times. The chain is built from TRBV28 and TRBJ2-7; D remains unclear. The CDR3 totals 13 residues. Germline V gene lookup returns CDR1 MDHEN and CDR2 SYDVKM. Trimming took off 4 bases at V and 3 bases at J, with 10 bases between the two ends. CDR3 nucleotides: TGTGCCAGCAGTTCCGAATTAAACTACGAGCAGTACTTC. Translated, it gives CASSSELNYEQYF.

Concerning this clonotype: An end of the junction does not agree with germline; a read error may underlie this. This chain links TRBV5-1 with TRBJ2-1; 7 bases match TRBD1. The CDR3 is 14 residues long. Germline V gene data show CDR1 as SGHRS and CDR2 as YFSETQ. The CDR3 loop reads CASSLRQGNNEQCF. The CDR3 DNA sequence: TGCGCCAGCAGCTTGCGACAGGGTAACAATGAGCAGTGCTTC.

This chain links TRBV19 with TRBJ1-1; possibly TRBD1 for D (6 bases). Germline CDR1 LNHDA, CDR2 SQIVND (reference sequence). Deletions cut 6 bases from V and 7 bases from J, with 15 bases between. This CDR3 spans 13 amino acids. The CDR3 protein is CASSPRQDSEAFF. DNA of the CDR3: TGTGCCAGTAGCCCTCGACAGGATAGTGAAGCTTTCTTT. Filled out from reference TRBV19 and TRBJ1-1, the complete variable domain reads DGGITQSPKYLFRKEGQNVTLSCEQNLNHDAMYWYRQDPGQGLRLIYYSQIVNDFQKGDIAEGYSVSREKKESFPLTVTSAQKNPTAFYLCASSPRQDSEAFFGQGTRLTVV.

This chain connects TRBV2 to TRBJ2-1, with 9 nucleotides matching TRBD2. Germline V gene data show CDR1 as SNHLY and CDR2 as FYNNEI. The V and J ends lost 8 bases and 8 bases, in that order; junction bases with no gene match: 13. The CDR3 is made up of 15 amino acids. The CDR3 is CASSGAGGGFYEQFF. CDR3 DNA: TGTGCCAGCTCCGGAGCGGGAGGAGGTTTCTATGAGCAGTTCTTC.

This clonotype was counted a few times. The chain combines TRBV28 with TRBJ1-1, with TRBD1 identical over 7 bases. The CDR3 covers 12 residues. Unmatched junction bases numbered 7, after V lost 11 bases and J lost 4 bases. Germline V gene lookup returns CDR1 MDHEN and CDR2 SYDVKM. The CDR3 protein is CACGGGPTEAFF. CDR3 sequence (DNA): TGTGCCTGCGGAGGGGGCCCCACTGAAGCTTTCTTT.

This chain uses TRBV29-1 with TRBJ1-3; D gene unclear. Trimming took off 4 bases at V and 3 bases at J, with 10 bases between the two ends. Germline assignment: CDR1 SQVTM and CDR2 ANQGSEA. The CDR3 runs to 13 residues. This CDR3 reads CSVAMGSGNTIYF. Here the CDR3 DNA reads TGCAGCGTTGCAATGGGGAGTGGAAACACCATATATTTT.

The chain couples TRBV7-2 to TRBJ2-7; maybe TRBD1 (6 bases). V was pared by 4 bases and J by 4 bases, with 17 bases between. The CDR3 loop spans 15 amino acids. Looked up from germline, CDR1 is SGHTA and CDR2 is FQGNSA. CDR3 amino acids: CASSSAQDSGYEQYF. In DNA form, the CDR3 reads TGTGCCAGCAGCTCAGCGCAGGACAGCGGTTACGAGCAGTACTTC.

This clonotype appeared a single time. Possible read error: a much larger clone is one base away. The CDR3 carries no conserved terminal phenylalanine or tryptophan, so it likely arises from a read error. The V gene is TRBV6-1, the J gene TRBJ2-7; 7 bases are a match to TRBD1. Trimming at V came to 6 bases and at J to 4 bases, leaving 0 bases not matched to a gene. This CDR3 has 11 amino acids. Per the germline V gene, CDR1 is MNHNS and CDR2 is SASEGT. The CDR3 loop reads CASRTGYEQYL. CDR3 DNA: TGTGCCAGCAGGACAGGGTACGAGCAGTACTTA.

This clonotype occurred once. The junction shows a germline mismatch at one end, possibly a read error. This sequence joins TRBV27 and TRBJ2-7; TRBD2 agrees at 7 bases. This CDR3 comprises 16 residues. The V gene's germline CDR1 is MNHEY and CDR2 SMNVEV (reference sequence). CDR3 bases: TGTGCCAGCAGTTTATCGACGGGGGAGAGGGACTACGAGAAGTACTTC. Protein sequence: CASSLSTGERDYEKYF.

This clonotype was seen a handful of times. The chain is built from TRBV28 and TRBJ2-3, with D tentatively TRBD1 or TRBD2 (5 bases each). The V gene's germline CDR1 is MDHEN and CDR2 SYDVKM. This CDR3 has 14 amino acids. V was cut by 6 bases and J by 2 bases, with 12 bases left in between. The CDR3 reads CASRAMGDTDTQYF. In DNA, the CDR3 is TGTGCCAGCAGGGCGATGGGGGACACAGATACGCAGTATTTT.

This clonotype was counted a few times. This chain joins TRBV11-2 and TRBJ1-2; D possibly corresponds to TRBD1 (5 bases). The CDR3 has 16 amino acids. V lost 0 bases to trimming and J lost 8 bases, with 19 bases between them. Germline CDR1 is SGHAT and CDR2 is FQNNGV. This chain's CDR3 is CASSLDWDVGARGYTF. The CDR3, as DNA: TGTGCCAGCAGCTTAGATTGGGATGTAGGGGCAAGGGGCTACACCTTC.

This clonotype has only a few counts. The chain employs TRBV6-1 and TRBJ2-7; 8 nucleotides line up with TRBD1. Trimming at V came to 3 bases and at J to 0 bases, leaving 4 bases not matched to a gene. The CDR3 has 15 residues. From germline, CDR1 is MNHNS and CDR2 SASEGT. The CDR3 protein is CASSDRGRISYEQYF. CDR3 nucleotides: TGTGCCAGCAGTGACAGGGGGCGCATCTCCTACGAGCAGTACTTC.

This sequence joins TRBV6-5 and TRBJ1-6; D gene ambiguous. The CDR3 runs 15 residues. CDR1 MNHEY and CDR2 SVGAGI come from the germline V gene. V lost 4 bases and J 0 bases, leaving 7 bases between the germline ends. For the CDR3, the DNA is TGTGCCAGCAGTTTTTGGAGCTCCTATAATTCACCCCTCCACTTT. Residues: CASSFWSSYNSPLHF.

This chain connects TRBV7-9 to TRBJ2-3; D is uncertain. The CDR3 extends over 15 amino acids. The germline V gene has CDR1 SEHNR and CDR2 FQNEAQ (reference sequence). V was pared by 2 bases and J by 3 bases, with 12 bases between. As DNA, the CDR3 is TGTGCCAGCAGCTTAAGTTCCGCAGAGACAGATACGCAGTATTTT. It specifies CASSLSSAETDTQYF.

The rearrangement joins TRBV11-2 to TRBJ2-2; 15 positions match TRBD2. CDR1 is SGHAT and CDR2 is FQNNGV in the germline V gene. The CDR3 is made up of 18 amino acids. V lost 3 bases and J lost 7; bases outside the gene matches: 9. CDR3 nucleotide sequence: TGTGCCAGCAGCTTCGGACTAGCGGGGGGGCGGTTCGTCGGGGAGCTGTTTTTT. Its protein is CASSFGLAGGRFVGELFF. The full variable domain, rest sourced from reference TRBV11-2 and TRBJ2-2, is EAGVAQSPRYKIIEKRQSVAFWCNPISGHATLYWYQQILGQGPKLLIQFQNNGVVDDSQLPKDRFSAERLKGVDSTLKIQPAKLEDSAVYLCASSFGLAGGRFVGELFFGEGSRLTVL.

This clonotype came up a few times. The CDR3 loop is CASSSRGINQPQHF. CDR3 nucleotides: TGTGCCAGCAGTTCCCGAGGGATCAATCAGCCCCAGCATTTT. V gene TRBV28 combines with J gene TRBJ1-5; D is undetermined. The CDR3 is 14 amino acids. Germline CDR1 MDHEN, CDR2 SYDVKM. With 4 bases removed from V and 3 bases from J, the gap between germline ends came to 10 bases. Together with reference TRBV28 and TRBJ1-5, the CDR3 gives the full variable domain: DVKVTQSSRYLVKRTGEKVFLECVQDMDHENMFWYRQDPGLGLRLIYFSYDVKMKEKGDIPEGYSVSREKKERFSLILESASTNQTSMYLCASSSRGINQPQHFGDGTRLSIL.

The chain uses TRBV28 and TRBJ2-2, with 8 bases that match TRBD1. The V and J ends lost 5 bases and 3 bases, in that order; junction bases with no gene match: 11. Germline lookup yields CDR1 MDHEN and CDR2 SYDVKM. The CDR3 has 17 amino acids. The CDR3 sequence: CASSTLQGGEDTGELFF. DNA of the CDR3: TGTGCCAGCAGTACACTACAGGGGGGTGAGGACACCGGGGAGCTGTTTTTT.

This clonotype was counted between two and nine times. The chain has TRBV6-2 or TRBV6-3 and TRBJ1-5; 8 bases line up with TRBD1. V was pared by 7 bases and J by 3 bases, with 5 bases of the junction left unmatched. Looked up from germline, CDR1 is MNHEY and CDR2 is SVGEGT. The CDR3 spans 14 residues. In DNA, the CDR3 is TGTGCCAGCAAGCTGACAGGGGACAATCAGCCCCAGCATTTT. This encodes CASKLTGDNQPQHF.